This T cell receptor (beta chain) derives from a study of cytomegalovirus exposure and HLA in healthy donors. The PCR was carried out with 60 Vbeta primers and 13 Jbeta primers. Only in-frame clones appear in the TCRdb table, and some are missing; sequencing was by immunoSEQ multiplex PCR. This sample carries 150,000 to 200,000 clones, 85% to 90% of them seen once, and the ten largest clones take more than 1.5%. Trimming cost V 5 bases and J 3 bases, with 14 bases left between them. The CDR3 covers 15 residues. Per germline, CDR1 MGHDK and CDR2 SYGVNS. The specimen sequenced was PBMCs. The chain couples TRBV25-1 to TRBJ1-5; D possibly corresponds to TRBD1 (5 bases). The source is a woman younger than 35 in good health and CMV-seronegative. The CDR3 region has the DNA TGTGCCAGCAGTAACCCAGGGTTTCACAATCAGCCCCAGCATTTT. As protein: CASSNPGFHNQPQHF.